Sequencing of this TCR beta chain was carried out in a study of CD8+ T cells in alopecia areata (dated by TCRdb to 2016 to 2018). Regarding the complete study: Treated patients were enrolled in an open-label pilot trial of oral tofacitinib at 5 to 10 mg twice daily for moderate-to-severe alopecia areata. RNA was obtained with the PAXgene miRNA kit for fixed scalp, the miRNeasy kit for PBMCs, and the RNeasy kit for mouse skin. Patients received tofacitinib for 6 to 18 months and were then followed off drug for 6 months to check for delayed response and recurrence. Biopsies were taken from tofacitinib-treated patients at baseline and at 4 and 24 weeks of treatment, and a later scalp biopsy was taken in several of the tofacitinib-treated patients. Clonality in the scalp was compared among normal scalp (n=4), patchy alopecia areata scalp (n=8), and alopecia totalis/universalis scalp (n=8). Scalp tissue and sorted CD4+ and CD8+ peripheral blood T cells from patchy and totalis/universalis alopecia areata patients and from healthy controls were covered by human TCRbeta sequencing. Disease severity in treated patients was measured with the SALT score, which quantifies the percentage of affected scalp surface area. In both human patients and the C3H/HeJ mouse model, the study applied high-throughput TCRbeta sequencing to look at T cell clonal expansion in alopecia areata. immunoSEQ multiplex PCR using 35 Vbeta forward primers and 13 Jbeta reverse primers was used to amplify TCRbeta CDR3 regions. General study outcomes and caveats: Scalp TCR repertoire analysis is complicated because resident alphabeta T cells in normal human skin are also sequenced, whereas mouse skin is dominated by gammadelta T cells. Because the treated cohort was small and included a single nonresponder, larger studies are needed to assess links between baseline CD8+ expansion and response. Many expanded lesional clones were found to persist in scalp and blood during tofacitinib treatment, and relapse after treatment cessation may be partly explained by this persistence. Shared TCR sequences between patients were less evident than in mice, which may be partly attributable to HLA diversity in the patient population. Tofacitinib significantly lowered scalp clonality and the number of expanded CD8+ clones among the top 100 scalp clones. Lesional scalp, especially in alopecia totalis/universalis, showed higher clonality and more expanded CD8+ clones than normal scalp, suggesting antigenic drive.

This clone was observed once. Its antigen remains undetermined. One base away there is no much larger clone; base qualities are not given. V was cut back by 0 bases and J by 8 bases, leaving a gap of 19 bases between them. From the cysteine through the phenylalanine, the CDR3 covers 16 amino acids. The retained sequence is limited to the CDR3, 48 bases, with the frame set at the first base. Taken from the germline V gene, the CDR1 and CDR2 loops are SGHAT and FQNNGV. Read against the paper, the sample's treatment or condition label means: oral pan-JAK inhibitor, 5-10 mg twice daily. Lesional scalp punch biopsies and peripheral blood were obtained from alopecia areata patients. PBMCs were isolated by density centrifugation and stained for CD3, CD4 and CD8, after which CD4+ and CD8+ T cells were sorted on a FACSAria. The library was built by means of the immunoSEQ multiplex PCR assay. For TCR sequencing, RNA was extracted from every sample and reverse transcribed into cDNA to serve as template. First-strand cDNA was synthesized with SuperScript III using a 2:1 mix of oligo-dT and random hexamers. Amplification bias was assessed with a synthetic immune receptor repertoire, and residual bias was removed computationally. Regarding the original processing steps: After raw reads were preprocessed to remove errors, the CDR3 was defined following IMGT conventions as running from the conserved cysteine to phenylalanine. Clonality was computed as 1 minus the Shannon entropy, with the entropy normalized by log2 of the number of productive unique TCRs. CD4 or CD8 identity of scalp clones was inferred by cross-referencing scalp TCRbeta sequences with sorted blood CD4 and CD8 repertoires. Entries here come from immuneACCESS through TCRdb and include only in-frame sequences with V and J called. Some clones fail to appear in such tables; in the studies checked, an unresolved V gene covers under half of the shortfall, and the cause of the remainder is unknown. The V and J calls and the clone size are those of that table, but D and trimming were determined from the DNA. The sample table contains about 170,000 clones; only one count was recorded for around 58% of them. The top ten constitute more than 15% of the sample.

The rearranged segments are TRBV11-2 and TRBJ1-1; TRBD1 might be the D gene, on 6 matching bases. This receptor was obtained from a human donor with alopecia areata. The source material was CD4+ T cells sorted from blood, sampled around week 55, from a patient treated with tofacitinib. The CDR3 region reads CASSLEWRTAYGEAFF. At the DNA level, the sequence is TGTGCCAGCAGCTTAGAATGGAGGACAGCCTATGGAGAAGCTTTCTTT.